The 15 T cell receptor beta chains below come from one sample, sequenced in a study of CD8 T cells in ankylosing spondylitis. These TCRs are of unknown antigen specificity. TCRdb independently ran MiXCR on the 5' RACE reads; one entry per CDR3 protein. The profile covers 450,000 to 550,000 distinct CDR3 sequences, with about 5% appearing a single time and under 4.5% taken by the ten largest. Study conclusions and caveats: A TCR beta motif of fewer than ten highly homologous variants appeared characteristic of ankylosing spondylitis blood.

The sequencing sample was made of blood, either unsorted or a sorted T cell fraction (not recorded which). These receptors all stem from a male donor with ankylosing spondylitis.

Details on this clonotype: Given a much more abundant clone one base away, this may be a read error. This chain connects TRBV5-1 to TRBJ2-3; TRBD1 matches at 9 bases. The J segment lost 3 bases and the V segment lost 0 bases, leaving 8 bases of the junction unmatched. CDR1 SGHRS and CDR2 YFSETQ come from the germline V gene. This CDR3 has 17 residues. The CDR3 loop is CASSLGTGVRSTDTQYF. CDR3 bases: TGCGCCAGCAGCTTGGGGACAGGGGTGCGGAGTACAGATACGCAGTATTTT.

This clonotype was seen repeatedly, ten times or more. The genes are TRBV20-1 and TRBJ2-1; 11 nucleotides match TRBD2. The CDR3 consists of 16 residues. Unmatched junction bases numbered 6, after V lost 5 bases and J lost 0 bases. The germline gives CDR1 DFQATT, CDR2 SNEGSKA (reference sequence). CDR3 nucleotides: TGCAGTGCTTTGGGGACTAGCGGAAACTCCTACAATGAGCAGTTCTTC. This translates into CSALGTSGNSYNEQFF.

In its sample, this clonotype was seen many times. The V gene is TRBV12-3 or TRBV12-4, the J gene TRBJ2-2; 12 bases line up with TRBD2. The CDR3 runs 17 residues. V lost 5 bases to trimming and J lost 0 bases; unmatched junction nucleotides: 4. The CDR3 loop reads CASSPRLAGANTGELFF. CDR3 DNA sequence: TGTGCCAGCAGTCCACGACTAGCGGGAGCGAACACCGGGGAGCTGTTTTTT.

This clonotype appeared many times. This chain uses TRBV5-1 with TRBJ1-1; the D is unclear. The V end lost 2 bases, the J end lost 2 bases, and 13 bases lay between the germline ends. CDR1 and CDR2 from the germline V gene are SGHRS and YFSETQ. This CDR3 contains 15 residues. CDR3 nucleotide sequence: TGCGCCAGCAGCTTTTCCCCCGGTTTAAACACTGAAGCTTTCTTT. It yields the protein CASSFSPGLNTEAFF.

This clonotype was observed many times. The CDR3 is CASSFDRLPYTEAFF. The CDR3 nucleotides read TGTGCCAGCAGCTTTGACAGGCTACCTTACACTGAAGCTTTCTTT. This chain connects TRBV7-3 to TRBJ1-1; D perhaps matches TRBD1 (6 bases). The CDR3 runs 15 residues. Germline CDR1 is SGHTA and CDR2 is FQGTGA. Trimming pared 3 bases from V and 3 bases from J, leaving 14 bases between.

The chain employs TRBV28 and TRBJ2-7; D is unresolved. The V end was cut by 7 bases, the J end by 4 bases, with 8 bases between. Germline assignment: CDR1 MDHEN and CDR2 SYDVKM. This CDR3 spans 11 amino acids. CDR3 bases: TGTGCCAGCACCGAGAGGTACGAGCAGTACTTC. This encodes CASTERYEQYF.

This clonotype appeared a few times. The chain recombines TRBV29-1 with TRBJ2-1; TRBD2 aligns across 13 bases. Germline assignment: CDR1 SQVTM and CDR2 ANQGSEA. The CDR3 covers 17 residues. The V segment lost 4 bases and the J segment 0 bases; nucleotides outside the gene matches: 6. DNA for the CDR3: TGCAGCGTTGTGCCCCGGACTAGCGGGAGCTCCTACAATGAGCAGTTCTTC. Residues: CSVVPRTSGSSYNEQFF.

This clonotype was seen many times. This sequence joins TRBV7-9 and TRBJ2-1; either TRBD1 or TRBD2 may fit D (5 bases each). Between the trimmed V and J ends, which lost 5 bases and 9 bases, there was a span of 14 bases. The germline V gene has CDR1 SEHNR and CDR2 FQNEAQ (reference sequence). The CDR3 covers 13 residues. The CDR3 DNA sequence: TGTGCCAGCAGCGTCGTTTTGGGACCTGAGCAGTTCTTC. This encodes CASSVVLGPEQFF.

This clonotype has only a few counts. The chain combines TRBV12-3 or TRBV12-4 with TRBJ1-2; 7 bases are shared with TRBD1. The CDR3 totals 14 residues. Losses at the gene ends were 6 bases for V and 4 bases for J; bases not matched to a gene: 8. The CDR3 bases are TGTGCCAGCAGAGCAACAGGGGACAGCTATGGCTACACCTTC. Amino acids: CASRATGDSYGYTF.

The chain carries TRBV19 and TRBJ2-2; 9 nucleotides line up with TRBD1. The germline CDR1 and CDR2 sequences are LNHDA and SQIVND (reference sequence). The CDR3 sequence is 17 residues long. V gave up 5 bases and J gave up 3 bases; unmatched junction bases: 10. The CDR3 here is CASSLGQGQGDTGELFF. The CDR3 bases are TGTGCCAGTAGTTTGGGACAGGGTCAGGGGGACACCGGGGAGCTGTTTTTT.

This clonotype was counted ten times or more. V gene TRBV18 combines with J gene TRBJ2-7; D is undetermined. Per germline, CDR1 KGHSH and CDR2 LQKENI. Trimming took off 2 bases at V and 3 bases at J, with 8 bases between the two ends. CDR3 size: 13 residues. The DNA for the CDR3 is TGTGCCAGCTCACCAGAAGTTATCTACGAGCAGTACTTC. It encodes CASSPEVIYEQYF.

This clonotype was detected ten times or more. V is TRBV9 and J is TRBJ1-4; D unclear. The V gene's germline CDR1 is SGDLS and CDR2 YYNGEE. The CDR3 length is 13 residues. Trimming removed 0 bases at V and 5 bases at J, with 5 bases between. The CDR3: CASSVVENEKLFF. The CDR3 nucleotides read TGTGCCAGCAGCGTAGTTGAGAATGAAAAACTGTTTTTT.

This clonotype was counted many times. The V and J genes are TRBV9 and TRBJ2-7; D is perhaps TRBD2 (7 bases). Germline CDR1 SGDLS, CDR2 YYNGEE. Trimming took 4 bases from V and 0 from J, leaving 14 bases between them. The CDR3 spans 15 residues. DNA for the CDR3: TGTGCCAGCAGCCCTGCGGGGGCCCTCTCCTACGAGCAGTACTTC. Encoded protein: CASSPAGALSYEQYF.

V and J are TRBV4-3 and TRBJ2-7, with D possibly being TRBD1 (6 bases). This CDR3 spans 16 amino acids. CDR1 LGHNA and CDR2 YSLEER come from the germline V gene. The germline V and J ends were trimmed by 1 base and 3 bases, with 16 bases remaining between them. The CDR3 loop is CASSQGYRDIRYEQYF. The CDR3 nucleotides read TGCGCCAGCAGCCAAGGATACCGGGACATACGCTACGAGCAGTACTTC.

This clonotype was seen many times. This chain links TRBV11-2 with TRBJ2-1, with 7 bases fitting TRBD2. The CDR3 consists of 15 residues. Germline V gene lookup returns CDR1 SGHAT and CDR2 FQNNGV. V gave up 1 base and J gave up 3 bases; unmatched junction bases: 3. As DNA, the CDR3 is TGTGCCAGCAGCTTAGGCTCTAGCGGCTACAATGAGCAGTTCTTC. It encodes CASSLGSSGYNEQFF. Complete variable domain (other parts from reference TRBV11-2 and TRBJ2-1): EAGVAQSPRYKIIEKRQSVAFWCNPISGHATLYWYQQILGQGPKLLIQFQNNGVVDDSQLPKDRFSAERLKGVDSTLKIQPAKLEDSAVYLCASSLGSSGYNEQFFGPGTRLTVL.